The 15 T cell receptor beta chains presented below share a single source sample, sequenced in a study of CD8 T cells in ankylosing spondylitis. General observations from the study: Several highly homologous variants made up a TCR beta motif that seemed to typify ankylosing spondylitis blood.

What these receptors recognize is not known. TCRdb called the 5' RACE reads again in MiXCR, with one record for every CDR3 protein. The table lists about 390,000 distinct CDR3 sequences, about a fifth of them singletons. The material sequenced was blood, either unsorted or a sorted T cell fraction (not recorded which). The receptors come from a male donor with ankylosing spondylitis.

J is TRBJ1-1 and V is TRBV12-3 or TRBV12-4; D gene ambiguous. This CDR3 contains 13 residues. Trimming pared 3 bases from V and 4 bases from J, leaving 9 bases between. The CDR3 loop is CASSLQDLTEAFF. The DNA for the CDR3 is TGTGCCAGCAGTTTGCAGGATCTCACTGAAGCTTTCTTT.

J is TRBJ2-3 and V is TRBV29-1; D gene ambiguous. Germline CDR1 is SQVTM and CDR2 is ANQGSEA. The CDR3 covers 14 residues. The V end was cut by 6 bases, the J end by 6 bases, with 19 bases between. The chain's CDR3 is CSVGVTGSLDTQYF. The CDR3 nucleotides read TGCAGCGTAGGAGTGACTGGATCCTTGGATACGCAGTATTTT.

The CDR3 region has the DNA TGTGCCAGCAGCTTAGTCGTGGGAATGAACACTGAAGCTTTCTTT. This encodes CASSLVVGMNTEAFF. The chain is built from TRBV7-2 and TRBJ1-1; D gene uncertain. The CDR3 spans 15 residues. Germline-derived CDR1 and CDR2 are SGHTA and FQGNSA. Trimming stripped 1 base from V and 0 bases from J, with 9 bases between.

This CDR3 reads CASSLESLAGLEQYF. The CDR3 DNA reads TGCGCCAGCAGCTTGGAATCACTAGCGGGACTCGAGCAGTACTTC. The rearrangement uses TRBV5-1 and TRBJ2-7; 10 positions agree with TRBD2. The J segment lost 6 bases and the V segment lost 0 bases, leaving 6 bases of the junction unmatched. Per germline, CDR1 SGHRS and CDR2 YFSETQ. The length of the CDR3 is 15 residues.

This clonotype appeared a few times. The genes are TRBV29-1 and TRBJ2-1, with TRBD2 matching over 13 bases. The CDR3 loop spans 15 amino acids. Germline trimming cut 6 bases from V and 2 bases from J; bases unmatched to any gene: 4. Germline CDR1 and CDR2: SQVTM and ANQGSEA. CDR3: CSVWTSGSTYNEQFF. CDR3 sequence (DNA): TGCAGCGTCTGGACTAGCGGGAGCACCTACAATGAGCAGTTCTTC.

CDR3 loop: CASSLRSGFGAQYF. CDR3 bases: TGTGCCAGCAGCTTACGCTCTGGGTTTGGGGCCCAGTACTTC. The chain is built from TRBV7-2 and TRBJ2-5; D is unresolved. The V end lost 2 bases, the J end lost 9 bases, and 16 bases lay between the germline ends. This CDR3 is built from 14 residues. Germline-derived CDR1 and CDR2 are SGHTA and FQGNSA.

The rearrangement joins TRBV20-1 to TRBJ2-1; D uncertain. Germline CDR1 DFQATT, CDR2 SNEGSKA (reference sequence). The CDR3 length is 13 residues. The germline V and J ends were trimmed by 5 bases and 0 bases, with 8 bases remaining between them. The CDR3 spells CSALPSSYNEQFF. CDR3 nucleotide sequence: TGCAGTGCTCTGCCATCCTCCTACAATGAGCAGTTCTTC.

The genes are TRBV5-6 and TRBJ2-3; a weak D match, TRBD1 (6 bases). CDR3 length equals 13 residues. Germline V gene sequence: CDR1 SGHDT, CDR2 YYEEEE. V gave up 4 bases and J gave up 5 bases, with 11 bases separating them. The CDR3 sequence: CASSPETGDTQYF. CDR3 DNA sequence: TGTGCCAGCAGCCCGGAGACAGGAGATACGCAGTATTTT.

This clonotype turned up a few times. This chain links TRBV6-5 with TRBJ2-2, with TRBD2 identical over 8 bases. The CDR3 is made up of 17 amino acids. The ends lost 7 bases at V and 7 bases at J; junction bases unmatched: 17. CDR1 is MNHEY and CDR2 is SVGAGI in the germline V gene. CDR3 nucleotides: TGTGCCAGCATTAAGGGTTCCAGCGGGAGTTTAATCGGGGAGCTGTTTTTT. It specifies CASIKGSSGSLIGELFF.

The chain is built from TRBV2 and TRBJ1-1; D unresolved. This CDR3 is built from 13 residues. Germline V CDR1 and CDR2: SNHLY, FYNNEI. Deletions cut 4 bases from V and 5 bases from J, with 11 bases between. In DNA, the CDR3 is TGTGCCAGCAGTGTCGGATTCGAGACTGAAGCTTTCTTT. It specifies CASSVGFETEAFF.

CDR3 amino acids: CASSQDPALGTLNTEAFF. For the CDR3, the DNA is TGTGCCAGCAGCCAAGATCCTGCCCTCGGGACATTGAACACTGAAGCTTTCTTT. The rearrangement joins TRBV4-2 to TRBJ1-1; the D gene is possibly TRBD1 (6 bases). The germline V gene encodes CDR1 LGHNA and CDR2 YNFKEQ. The CDR3 is made up of 18 amino acids. The ends were cut back, 0 bases at V and 0 bases at J, with 17 bases in the middle.

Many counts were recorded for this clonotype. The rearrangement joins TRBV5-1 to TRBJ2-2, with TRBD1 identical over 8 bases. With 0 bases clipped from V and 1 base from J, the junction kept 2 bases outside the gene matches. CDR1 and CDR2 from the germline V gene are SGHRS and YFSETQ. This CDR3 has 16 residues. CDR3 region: CASSLGDRLNTGELFF. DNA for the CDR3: TGCGCCAGCAGCTTGGGGGACAGGCTGAACACCGGGGAGCTGTTTTTT. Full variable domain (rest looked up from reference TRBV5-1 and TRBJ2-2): KAGVTQTPRYLIKTRGQQVTLSCSPISGHRSVSWYQQTPGQGLQFLFEYFSETQRNKGNFPGRFSGRQFSNSRSEMNVSTLELGDSALYLCASSLGDRLNTGELFFGEGSRLTVL.

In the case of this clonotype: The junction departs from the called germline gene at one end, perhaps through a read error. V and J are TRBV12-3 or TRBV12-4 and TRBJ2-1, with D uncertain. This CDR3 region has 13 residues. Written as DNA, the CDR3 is TGTGCCAGCAGTTTAGCTTCGGCCCCACGAGGTCTCTTC. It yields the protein CASSLASAPRGLF.

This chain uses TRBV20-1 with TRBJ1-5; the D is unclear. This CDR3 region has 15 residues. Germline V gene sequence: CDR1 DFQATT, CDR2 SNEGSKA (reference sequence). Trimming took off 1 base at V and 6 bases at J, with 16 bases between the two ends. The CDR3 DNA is TGCAGTGCTAGAGGGGGTCAGTCCCTTCGTCAGCCCCAGCATTTT. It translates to CSARGGQSLRQPQHF.

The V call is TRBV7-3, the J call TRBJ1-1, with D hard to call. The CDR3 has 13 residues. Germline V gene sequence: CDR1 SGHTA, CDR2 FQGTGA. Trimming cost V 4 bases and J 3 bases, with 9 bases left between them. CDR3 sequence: CASSSSWYTEAFF. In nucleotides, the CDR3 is TGTGCCAGCAGCTCCAGTTGGTACACTGAAGCTTTCTTT.